These 10 T cell receptor beta chains share one sample of origin, sequenced in a study of blood T cells in healthy people across ages. Together with a sample-barcoded 5' primer, a J-beta primer mix was included in a second PCR lasting about 7 to 11 cycles. MiXCR was run by TCRdb on the 5' RACE reads, yielding one entry per CDR3 protein. The table shows around 400,000 distinct CDR3 sequences, with roughly half occurring only once. Sequenced material: blood. The receptors derive from a man aged 55 to 70 in good health.

The rearrangement links TRBV4-2 to TRBJ2-3; 12 bases map to TRBD2. J gave up 2 bases and V 1 base, and 7 bases lay outside the gene matches. The CDR3 sequence is 18 residues long. Looked up from germline, CDR1 is LGHNA and CDR2 is YNFKEQ. Here the CDR3 reads CASSQVASGRANTDTQYF. CDR3 DNA sequence: TGTGCCAGCAGCCAAGTGGCTAGCGGGAGGGCCAACACAGATACGCAGTATTTT.

In its sample, this clonotype was seen a few times. J is TRBJ2-5 and V is TRBV28; 9 positions agree with TRBD1. After removal of 5 bases from V and 2 bases from J, the junction contained 9 bases not matched to a gene. The CDR3 loop spans 16 amino acids. Per germline, CDR1 MDHEN and CDR2 SYDVKM. Written as DNA, the CDR3 is TGTGCCAGCAGTACACCGGGACAGGGAACACAAGAGACCCAGTACTTC. Its translation is CASSTPGQGTQETQYF.

This chain joins TRBV7-2 and TRBJ2-3; 7 bases fit TRBD1. The germline V gene encodes CDR1 SGHTA and CDR2 FQGNSA. V lost 5 bases, J lost 3 bases, and 8 bases stayed unmatched. CDR3 length equals 15 residues. Here the CDR3 reads CASSLRGDRTDTQYF. The CDR3 bases are TGTGCCAGCAGCCTACGTGGGGACAGAACAGATACGCAGTATTTT.

This clonotype was counted only a few times. The rearrangement links TRBV7-9 to TRBJ2-7; TRBD2 agrees at 8 bases. This CDR3 region has 16 residues. The germline CDR1 and CDR2 sequences are SEHNR and FQNEAQ (reference sequence). V was pared by 2 bases and J by 2 bases, with 8 bases of the junction left unmatched. The CDR3 DNA is TGTGCCAGCAGCTTAAGCCTAGCGGGCCTCCCCTACGAGCAGTACTTC. Protein sequence: CASSLSLAGLPYEQYF.

This chain uses TRBV6-5 with TRBJ2-3; no clear D gene. Germline values: CDR1 MNHEY, CDR2 SVGAGI. The CDR3 runs to 13 residues. Trimming left V 6 bases short and J 6 bases short, with 13 bases between. This CDR3 reads CASSPPARDTQYF. CDR3 nucleotides: TGTGCCAGCAGCCCCCCTGCGCGGGATACGCAGTATTTT.

This clonotype was detected a few times. The DNA for the CDR3 is TGTGCCAGCAGCTACCGGGACAGGGGGGAGACCCAGTACTTC. Protein product: CASSYRDRGETQYF. The rearrangement uses TRBV7-6 and TRBJ2-5; 11 nucleotides line up with TRBD1. Germline lookup yields CDR1 SGHVS and CDR2 FNYEAQ. The CDR3 covers 14 residues. Germline trimming cut 4 bases from V and 5 bases from J; bases unmatched to any gene: 3.

The gene calls are TRBV6-6 and TRBJ1-2; no reliable D call. V lost 7 bases and J 3 bases, leaving 15 bases between the germline ends. This CDR3 contains 14 residues. Germline CDR1 is MNHNY and CDR2 is SVGAGI (reference sequence). The CDR3: CASKTAAGYYGYTF. CDR3 DNA: TGTGCCAGCAAAACCGCGGCCGGATACTATGGCTACACCTTC.

This clonotype was counted between two and nine times. V is TRBV7-2 and J is TRBJ2-5; no clear D. This CDR3 has 13 residues. Germline values: CDR1 SGHTA, CDR2 FQGNSA. The germline V and J ends were trimmed by 5 bases and 3 bases, with 10 bases remaining between them. The DNA for the CDR3 is TGTGCCAGCAGCCCTCGACTGGAAGAGACCCAGTACTTC. Protein: CASSPRLEETQYF.

This chain connects TRBV9 to TRBJ2-3; no reliable D call. Trimming shortened V by 2 bases and J by 4 bases, and 14 bases separated the two germline ends. CDR1 is SGDLS, CDR2 YYNGEE, per germline. The CDR3 runs 15 residues. CDR3 region: CASSVRSVSADTQYF. In DNA form, the CDR3 reads TGTGCCAGCAGCGTGCGATCGGTAAGCGCAGATACGCAGTATTTT.

The chain recombines TRBV5-8 with TRBJ2-7; TRBD2 matches 8 bases. The CDR3 runs 13 residues. Per the germline V gene, CDR1 is SGHTS and CDR2 is YDEGEE. Written as DNA, the CDR3 is TGTGCACCAGGGCGGGGGGCCACCTACGAGCAGTACTTC. This codes for CAPGRGATYEQYF.